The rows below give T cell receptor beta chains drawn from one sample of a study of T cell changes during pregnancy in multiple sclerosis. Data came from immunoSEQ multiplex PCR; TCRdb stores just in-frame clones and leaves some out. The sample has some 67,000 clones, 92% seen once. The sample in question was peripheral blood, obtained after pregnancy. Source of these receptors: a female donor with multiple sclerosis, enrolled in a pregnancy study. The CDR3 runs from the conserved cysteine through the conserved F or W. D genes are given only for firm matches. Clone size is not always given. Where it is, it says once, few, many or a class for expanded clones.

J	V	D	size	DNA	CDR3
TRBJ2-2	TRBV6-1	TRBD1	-	TGTGCCGGACGACAGGGGGCGCAGAACGGGGAGCTGTTTTTT	CAGRQGAQNGELFF
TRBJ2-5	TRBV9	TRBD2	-	TGTGCCAGCAGCGCCCGAGGAGTAAGCGGGGCCTCCCAAGAGACCCAGTACTTC	CASSARGVSGASQETQYF
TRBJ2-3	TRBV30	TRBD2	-	TGTGCCTGGTATCATCAGGGGACTAGCGGGACACAGTATTTT	CAWYHQGTSGTQYF
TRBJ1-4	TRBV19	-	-	TGTGCCAGTAGCTCTGATGAAAAACTGTTTTTT	CASSSDEKLFF
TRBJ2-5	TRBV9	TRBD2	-	TGTGCCAGCAGCGTTTCCGGCGGGGGGGGCGGGGCCCAGTACTTC	CASSVSGGGGGAQYF
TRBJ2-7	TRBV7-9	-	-	TGTGCCAGCAGCTTAGTGGCCCCCCCTTACGAGCAGTACTTC	CASSLVAPPYEQYF
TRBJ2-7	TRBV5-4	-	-	TGTGCCAGCCCCCTCTGTCCCTACGAGCAGTACTTC	CASPLCPYEQYF
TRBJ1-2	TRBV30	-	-	TGTGCCTGGCACCCCCGATGGGGGGATCCCAACTATGGCTACACCTTC	CAWHPRWGDPNYGYTF
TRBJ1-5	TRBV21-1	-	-	TGTGCCAGCAGCAACCAAAACCAGGGTGATAGCAATCAGCCCCAGCATTTT	CASSNQNQGDSNQPQHF
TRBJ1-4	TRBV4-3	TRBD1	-	TGCGCCAGCAGCCCAAACCGGGACAGTAATGAAAAACTGTTTTTT	CASSPNRDSNEKLFF
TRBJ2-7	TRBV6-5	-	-	TGTGCCAGCAGTTACCAGGGCGGGCAGTACTTC	CASSYQGGQYF
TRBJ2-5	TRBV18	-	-	TGTGCCAGCTCACCCCGGGAAGGAGAGGGGACCCAGTACTTC	CASSPREGEGTQYF
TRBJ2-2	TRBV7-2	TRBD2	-	TGTGCCAGCAGCTTAGGGGGCGGGGGGACCTTAACCGGGGAGCTGTTTTTT	CASSLGGGGTLTGELFF
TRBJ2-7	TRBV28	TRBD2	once	TGTGCCAGCAGTTCAGGACTAGCAATAGTCTACGAGCAGTACTTC	CASSSGLAIVYEQYF
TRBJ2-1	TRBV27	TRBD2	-	TGTGCCAGCAGTCCCTTTAGCGGGAGGGGTCAAAATGAGCAGTTCTTC	CASSPFSGRGQNEQFF
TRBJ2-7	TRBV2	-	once	TGTGCCAGCAGTGAGGCGGAGCGGGAGTACTTC	CASSEAEREYF
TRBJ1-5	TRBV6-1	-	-	TGTGCCAGCAGTGAATTACGTGGGGGGGCAGGTCAGCCCCAGCATTTT	CASSELRGGAGQPQHF
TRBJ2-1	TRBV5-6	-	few	TGTGCCAGCAGCCCGGGACTGTCGGATTACAATGAGCAGTTCTTC	CASSPGLSDYNEQFF
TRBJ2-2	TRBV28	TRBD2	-	TGTGCCAGCAGCCTAGCGGGAGAAGGGACCGGGGAGCTGTTTTTT	CASSLAGEGTGELFF
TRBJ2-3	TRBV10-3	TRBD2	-	TGTGCCATCACCAAGGGACTAGGAACTACAGATACGCAGTATTTT	CAITKGLGTTDTQYF
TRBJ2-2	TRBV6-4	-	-	TGTGCCAGCAGTGCAGTAGTCAGGGCTGGCGGGGAGCTGTTTTTT	CASSAVVRAGGELFF
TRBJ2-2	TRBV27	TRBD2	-	TGTGCCAGCAGTTTAAGGGAAGGGCTAGCGGGAAACACCGGGGAGCTGTTTTTT	CASSLREGLAGNTGELFF
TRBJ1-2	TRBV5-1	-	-	TGCGCCAGCAGCTTGAGCCAGGTGGAAGGCTACACCTTC	CASSLSQVEGYTF
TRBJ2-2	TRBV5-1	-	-	TGCGCCAGCAGCTCACCATCAGGGGTGCACACCGGGGAGCTGTTTTTT	CASSSPSGVHTGELFF
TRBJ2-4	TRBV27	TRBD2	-	TGTGCCAGCAGTTGGCTAGCGGGAGGGCCGGGCATTCAGTACTTC	CASSWLAGGPGIQYF
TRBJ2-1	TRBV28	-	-	TGTGCCAGCAGCCTCGGGAGCTCCTACAATGAGCAGTTCTTC	CASSLGSSYNEQFF
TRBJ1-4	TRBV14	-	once	TGTGCCAGCAGCCCACGGACATTGGCAACTAATGAAAAACTGTTTTTT	CASSPRTLATNEKLFF
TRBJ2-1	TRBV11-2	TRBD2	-	TGTGCCAGCAGCTCCCTAGCGGGAGGGCCTAATGAGCAGTTCTTC	CASSSLAGGPNEQFF
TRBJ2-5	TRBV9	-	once	TGTGCCAGCAGCGTAGAAGGTGGGGGCGAGACCCAGTACTTC	CASSVEGGGETQYF
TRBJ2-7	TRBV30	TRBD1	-	TGTGCCACGGAGTACGGGACAGAGCTTACCTACGAGCAGTACTTC	CATEYGTELTYEQYF
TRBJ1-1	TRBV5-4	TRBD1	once	TGTGCCAGCAGCCTCAGGGGGCTGGATACTGAAGCTTTCTTT	CASSLRGLDTEAFF
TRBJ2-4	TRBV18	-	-	TGTGCCAGCTCCCCATCGGGACTCAACATTCAGTACTTC	CASSPSGLNIQYF
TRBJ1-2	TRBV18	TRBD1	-	TGTGCCAGCTCTCGGGACAGTCTCTATGGCTACACCTTC	CASSRDSLYGYTF
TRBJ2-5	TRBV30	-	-	TGTGCCTGGGCCCCGGGAGAGACCCAGTACTTC	CAWAPGETQYF
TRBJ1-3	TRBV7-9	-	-	TGTGCCAGCAGCCAGGAGGGAGGGAAAGGAAACACCATATATTTT	CASSQEGGKGNTIYF
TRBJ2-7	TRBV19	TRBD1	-	TGTGCCAGTAGTGGGATTCCGGGACAGGGACGCGAGCAGTACTTC	CASSGIPGQGREQYF
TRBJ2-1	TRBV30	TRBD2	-	TGTGCCTGGCGACTAGCGGGGGGGTATGAGCAGTTCTTC	CAWRLAGGYEQFF
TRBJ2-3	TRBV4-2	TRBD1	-	TGTGCCAGCAGCCCGTACAGGGGGCAGGCAGATACGCAGTATTTT	CASSPYRGQADTQYF
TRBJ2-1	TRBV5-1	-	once	TGCGCCAGCAGCGTGGGCAACAGGGCGAACAATGAGCAGTTCTTC	CASSVGNRANNEQFF
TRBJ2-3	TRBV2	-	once	TGTGCCAGCAGCGGACTGGCGGATACGCAGTATTTT	CASSGLADTQYF
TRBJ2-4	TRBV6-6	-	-	TGTGCCAGCAGTTACTCTAGCGTTTACGAAAACATTCAGTACTTC	CASSYSSVYENIQYF
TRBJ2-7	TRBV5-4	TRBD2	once	TGTGCCAGCAGCTTAGGGTCTAGCGGGAGGCCCGGGTCCTACGAGCAGTACTTC	CASSLGSSGRPGSYEQYF
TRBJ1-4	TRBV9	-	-	TGTGCCAGCAGCCCAAACGCGGGGGCAGCTAATGAAAAACTGTTTTTT	CASSPNAGAANEKLFF
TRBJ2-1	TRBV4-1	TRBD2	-	TGCGCCAGCAGCCCCAGACTAGCGGAGAGGCTCAATGAGCAGTTCTTC	CASSPRLAERLNEQFF
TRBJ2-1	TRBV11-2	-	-	TGTGCCAGCAGCCCGACAGTCAACAATGAGCAGTTCTTC	CASSPTVNNEQFF
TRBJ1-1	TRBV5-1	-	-	TGCGCCAGCAGCTCGGACAGTCAGGAAGCTTTCTTT	CASSSDSQEAFF
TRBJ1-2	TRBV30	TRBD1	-	TGTGCCTGGAGCTCGGGGACAGTGAACTATGGCTACACCTTC	CAWSSGTVNYGYTF
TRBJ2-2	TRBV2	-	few	TGTGCCAACCTTAAGAACCGAGGCGGGGAGCTGTTTTTT	CANLKNRGGELFF
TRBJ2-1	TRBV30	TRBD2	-	TGTGCCTGGTCCCGCGGGGGGCTGGATGAGCAGTTCTTC	CAWSRGGLDEQFF
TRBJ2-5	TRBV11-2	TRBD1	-	TGTGCCAGCAGCTTCGGACAGGGGAGGTTGGAGACCCAGTACTTC	CASSFGQGRLETQYF
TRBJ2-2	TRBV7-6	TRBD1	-	TGTGCCAGCAGCTTAGAGGGGGCCACCGGGGAGCTGTTTTTT	CASSLEGATGELFF
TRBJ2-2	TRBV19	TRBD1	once	TGTGCCAGTAGTGACCGGACAGGGGCCGGGGAGCTGTTTTTT	CASSDRTGAGELFF
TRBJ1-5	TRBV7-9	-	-	TGTGCCAGCAGCTTAGCGCTAGGGGGTGAGCAGCCCCAGCATTTT	CASSLALGGEQPQHF
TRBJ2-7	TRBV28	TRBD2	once	TGTGCCAGCAGTCAGGGACTAGCGGCCTACGAGCAGTACTTC	CASSQGLAAYEQYF
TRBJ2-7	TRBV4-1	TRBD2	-	TGCGCCAGCAGCCAAGAGAGACTAGCGGCGACCTACGAGCAGTACTTC	CASSQERLAATYEQYF